The T cell receptor beta chain described here comes from a study of human T cells and chemical hapten exposure. General study results and limits: Once DPC sensitization occurred, TCRs above 1 in 1000 frequency showed no change. Given that the donors had alopecia, their immune response may differ from that seen in healthy people.

This clonotype was picked up a small number of times. Its antigen remains unknown. The time point here: patch test 3, about 24 weeks after DPC sensitization. Described treatment: therapeutic diphenylcyclopropenone sensitization with weekly scalp DPC. Original data processing: Sample-level TCR yields exhibited a median of approximately 89,000, with a range of 23,224 to 690,600. From the RACE reads, TCRdb called clonotypes with MiXCR, one entry per CDR3 protein. None of the V and J calls come from the authors' own analysis; TCRdb made them. The sample lists some 52,000 distinct CDR3 sequences; 9.9% were seen once. Trimming shortened V by 3 bases and J by 10 bases, and 19 bases separated the two germline ends. The CDR3 runs 15 residues.

The TCR sequence derives from a woman between 40 and 55 years old with alopecia areata. Some clones in this sample may be carry-over from other donors' samples. The specimen comprised whole blood, sampled in connection with sensitization to the hapten diphenylcyclopropenone (DPC). The rearrangement links TRBV12-3 or TRBV12-4 to TRBJ2-1, with D tentatively TRBD1 (6 bases). The CDR3 loop is CASSFLGHLHGEQFF. The CDR3 region has the DNA TGTGCCAGCAGTTTTCTGGGACACCTTCACGGAGAGCAGTTCTTC.